The rows below give T cell receptor beta chains drawn from one sample of a study of blood T cell repertoires in COVID-19. Some clones are missing from TCRdb's copy, which holds only in-frame ones; the method was immunoSEQ multiplex PCR. This sample yields approximately 150,000 clones, of which 80% to 90% are seen a single time; 3% to 3.5% belongs to the top ten. Sequences were obtained from PBMCs or T cells enriched from blood (not recorded which). These receptors originate from a woman aged 45-65 years with acute COVID-19. Both conserved end residues are part of each CDR3. A D gene is named only where the DNA matches it firmly.

cdr3_aa,d_call,v_call,j_call
CASSFNGPGNTIYF,NA,TRBV5-1,TRBJ1-3
CASSLSSGLEQFF,NA,TRBV7-2,TRBJ2-1
CASSQDQGAGNEKLFF,TRBD1,TRBV4-2,TRBJ1-4
CASSLRSGRDEQFF,TRBD2,TRBV7-2,TRBJ2-1
CASRALKDRVVTGELFF,NA,TRBV21-1,TRBJ2-2
CASSLGRGRDLEKLFF,TRBD1,TRBV4-1,TRBJ1-4
CASSFKAGVSYEQYF,TRBD2,TRBV7-2,TRBJ2-7
CASSLRRTGGGTDTQYF,TRBD1,TRBV27,TRBJ2-3
CASSPGRGSNQPQHF,NA,TRBV5-1,TRBJ1-5
CASSEAPSSGNEQYF,TRBD2,TRBV6-1,TRBJ2-7
CASSDLLRQGTGNTIYF,TRBD1,TRBV6-4,TRBJ1-3
CASSPLAGGQKTQYF,TRBD2,TRBV7-8,TRBJ2-5
CASSLSGLRGVKQPQHF,NA,TRBV13,TRBJ1-5
CASSAGGIETQYF,TRBD2,TRBV9,TRBJ2-5
CASSVTGVEGYEQYF,TRBD1,TRBV9,TRBJ2-7
CASSEARLSGANVLTF,NA,TRBV2,TRBJ2-6
CASSSRLAGGFGEQFF,TRBD2,TRBV5-6,TRBJ2-1
CASSVDRGYSTEAFF,TRBD1,TRBV18,TRBJ1-1